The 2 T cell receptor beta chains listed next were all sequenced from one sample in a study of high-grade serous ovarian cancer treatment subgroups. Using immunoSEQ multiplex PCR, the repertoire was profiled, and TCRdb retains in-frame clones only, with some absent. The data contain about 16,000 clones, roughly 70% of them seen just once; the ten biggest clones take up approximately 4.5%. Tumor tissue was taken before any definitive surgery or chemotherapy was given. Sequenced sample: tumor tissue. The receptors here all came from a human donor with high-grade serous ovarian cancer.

The DNA of the CDR3 is TGTGCCAGCAGTGCGGGACAGGGCCTCGGGACCCAGTACTTC. Its translation is CASSAGQGLGTQYF. The chain has TRBV27 and TRBJ2-5; 9 bases fit TRBD1. This CDR3 contains 14 residues. J lost 7 bases, V lost 5 bases, and 8 bases had no gene match. CDR1 MNHEY and CDR2 SMNVEV come from the germline V gene (reference sequence).

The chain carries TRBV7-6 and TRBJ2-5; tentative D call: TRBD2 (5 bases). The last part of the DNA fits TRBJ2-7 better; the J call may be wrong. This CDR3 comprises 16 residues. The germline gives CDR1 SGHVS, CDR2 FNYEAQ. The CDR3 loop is CASSPEADSRSYEQYF. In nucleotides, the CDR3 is TGTGCCAGCAGCCCCGAGGCGGACTCCCGGTCCTACGAGCAGTACTTC.